The source of this TCR beta chain is a study of cytomegalovirus exposure and HLA in healthy donors. Study details: Out of approximately 170 million T cells, an earlier analysis found over 90 million unique TCR beta sequences in total.

Primers for the PCR totalled 60 Vbeta and 13 Jbeta. This table comes from immunoSEQ multiplex PCR, and its TCRdb copy is limited to in-frame clones, with some not included. This sample has about 150,000 clones; about 80% occur once, and the top ten carry more than 10%. The CDR3 length is 14 residues. CDR1 is SEHNR, CDR2 FQNEAQ, per germline (reference sequence). The V gene lost 5 bases and the J gene lost 4 bases, with 14 bases spanning the gap. Study-wide results and caveats: The study put around 180 TCR beta chains on its list as cytomegalovirus-associated. HLA-A and HLA-B allele assignments for most subjects were reportedly predicted accurately using TCR beta sequences.

Nominally healthy donors were sampled, though unrecorded immune exposures were likely. About this clone: Its antigen remains unidentified.

The clonotype was recovered from a man aged 40-49 years in good health and CMV-seropositive. The chain combines TRBV7-9 with TRBJ2-5; D possibly corresponds to TRBD1 (6 bases). Material for sequencing was PBMCs. The DNA for the CDR3 is TGTGCCAGCAGCCCTTACGGGACAAGAGAGACCCAGTACTTC. The encoded protein is CASSPYGTRETQYF. The whole variable domain, filled in from reference TRBV7-9 and TRBJ2-5, reads DTGVSQNPRHKITKRGQNVTFRCDPISEHNRLYWYRQTLGQGPEFLTYFQNEAQLEKSRLLSDRFSAERPKGSFSTLEIQRTEQGDSAMYLCASSPYGTRETQYFGPGTRLLVL.